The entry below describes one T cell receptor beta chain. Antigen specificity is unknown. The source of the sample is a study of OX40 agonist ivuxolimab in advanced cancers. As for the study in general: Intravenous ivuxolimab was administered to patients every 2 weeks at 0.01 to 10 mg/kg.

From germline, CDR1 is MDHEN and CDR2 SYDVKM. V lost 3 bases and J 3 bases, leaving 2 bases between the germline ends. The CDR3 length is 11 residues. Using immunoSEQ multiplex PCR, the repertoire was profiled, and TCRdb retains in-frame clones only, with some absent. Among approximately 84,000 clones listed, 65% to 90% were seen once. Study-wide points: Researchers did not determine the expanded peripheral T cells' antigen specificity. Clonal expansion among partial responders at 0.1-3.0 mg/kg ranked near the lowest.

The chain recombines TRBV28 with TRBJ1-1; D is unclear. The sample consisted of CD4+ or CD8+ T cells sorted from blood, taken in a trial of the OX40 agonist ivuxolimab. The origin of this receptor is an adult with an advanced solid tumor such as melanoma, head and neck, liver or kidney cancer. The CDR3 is CASSLDTEAFF. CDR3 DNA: TGTGCCAGCAGTTTGGACACTGAAGCTTTCTTT.